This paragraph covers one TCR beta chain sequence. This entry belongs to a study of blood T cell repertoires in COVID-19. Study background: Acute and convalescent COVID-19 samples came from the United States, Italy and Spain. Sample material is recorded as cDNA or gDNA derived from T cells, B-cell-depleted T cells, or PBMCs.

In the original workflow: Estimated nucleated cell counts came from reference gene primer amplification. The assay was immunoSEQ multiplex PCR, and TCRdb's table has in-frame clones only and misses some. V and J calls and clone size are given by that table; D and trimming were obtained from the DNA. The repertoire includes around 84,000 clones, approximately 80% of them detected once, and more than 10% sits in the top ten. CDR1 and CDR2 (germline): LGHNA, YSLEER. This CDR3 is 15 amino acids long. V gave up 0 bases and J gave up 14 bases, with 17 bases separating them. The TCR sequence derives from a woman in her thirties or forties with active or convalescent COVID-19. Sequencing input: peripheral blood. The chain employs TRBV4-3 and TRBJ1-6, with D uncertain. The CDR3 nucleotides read TGCGCCAGCAGCCAAGAGGGCCACAGTTCAAACGCCCTCCACTTT. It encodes CASSQEGHSSNALHF.